This TCR beta chain was profiled in a study of control samples from healthy donors and cancer patients. The method was immunoSEQ multiplex PCR; TCRdb's version includes in-frame clones alone and lacks a portion of them. The sample has approximately 150,000 clones, about 94% seen once; the top ten hold 14%. The CDR3 runs 12 residues. Germline CDR1 MNHEY, CDR2 SMNVEV (reference sequence). V was clipped by 6 bases and J by 9 bases; unmatched bases: 4. This chain uses TRBV27 with TRBJ2-2; 7 bases agree with TRBD1. The clonotype was recovered from a man between 60 and 75 years old with colorectal cancer. Material for sequencing was PBMCs. The CDR3 reads CASSTGQRELFF. DNA for the CDR3: TGTGCCAGCAGCACGGGACAGCGGGAGCTGTTTTTT.